This T cell receptor beta chain derives from a study of T cell changes during pregnancy in multiple sclerosis. Only in-frame clones appear in the TCRdb table, and some are missing; sequencing was by immunoSEQ multiplex PCR. Among about 50,000 clones listed, about 91% were seen once. Germline V lookup: CDR1 SNHLY, CDR2 FYNNEI. The CDR3 covers 13 residues. Trimming pared 6 bases from V and 3 bases from J, leaving 12 bases between. This TCR was sampled from a female donor with multiple sclerosis, enrolled in a pregnancy study. Sequenced here: CD8+ T cells from peripheral blood mononuclear cells, sampled after pregnancy. The chain carries TRBV2 and TRBJ2-7, with TRBD1 as a possible D gene (6 bases). The CDR3 DNA reads TGTGCCAGCAGGACGGACAGATTCTACGAGCAGTACTTC. Translated, it gives CASRTDRFYEQYF.